This T cell receptor beta chain was recorded in a study of beta chain features in type 1 diabetes. Reverse transcription of all isolated RNA meant that expressed TCRB transcripts were sequenced. There were about 3.6 million reads on average in the naive, central memory and regulatory T cell samples. The assay was immunoSEQ multiplex PCR, and TCRdb's table has in-frame clones only and misses some. Counted here are around 500,000 clones, more than 9.5% occurring once; the ten biggest clones make up over 0.04%. This CDR3 contains 14 residues. CDR1 and CDR2 (germline): LNHDA, SQIVND (reference sequence). V was trimmed by 6 bases and J by 1 base, leaving 12 bases between them. This clone appeared a few times. Sorting based on CD45RO/CCR7/CD25/CD127/CD95/CD27 separated CD4+ naive, central memory, regulatory and stem cell-like memory cells. In all sorted populations, purity surpassed 95%.

Sequencing was performed on naive CD4+ T cells from blood. The chain joins TRBV19 to TRBJ1-1, with a possible D match to TRBD1 (5 bases). The clonotype originates from a woman under 30 in good health. The CDR3 loop reads CASRGTFRNTEAFF. The CDR3 DNA sequence: TGTGCCAGTAGGGGGACCTTCCGGAACACTGAAGCTTTCTTT.